Described below is a single T cell receptor beta chain sequence and its context. The target antigen is unknown. This CDR3 region has 14 residues. Germline lookup yields CDR1 GTSNPN and CDR2 SVGIG (reference sequence). V lost 3 bases to trimming and J lost 5 bases; unmatched junction nucleotides: 9. The data derive from a study of shared clonotypes between healthy human individuals. Study details: The plates for each donor numbered three CD4 naive, three CD4 memory, two CD8 naive and one CD8 memory.

Findings of the study overall: With several donors compared, around 4.7% of naive CD4 clonotypes were shared. Donors were few, which limited the genetic and exposure-history diversity represented.

TCRdb's table, derived via immunoSEQ multiplex PCR, lists solely in-frame clones and lacks some. The sample includes fewer than 3 million clones, less than 95% seen only once; the top ten take more than 0.35%. This clonotype was obtained from a man aged 18 to 30 in good health. Some clones in this sample may be carry-over from other donors' samples. The V call is TRBV30, the J call TRBJ1-1, with 7 bases that match TRBD1. The source material was naive CD4+ T cells from PBMCs. As to subset: CD45RA+ positively selected. The CDR3 DNA sequence: TGTGCCTGGAGCGCCTTTCAGGGACAGACTGAAGCTTTCTTT. As protein: CAWSAFQGQTEAFF.